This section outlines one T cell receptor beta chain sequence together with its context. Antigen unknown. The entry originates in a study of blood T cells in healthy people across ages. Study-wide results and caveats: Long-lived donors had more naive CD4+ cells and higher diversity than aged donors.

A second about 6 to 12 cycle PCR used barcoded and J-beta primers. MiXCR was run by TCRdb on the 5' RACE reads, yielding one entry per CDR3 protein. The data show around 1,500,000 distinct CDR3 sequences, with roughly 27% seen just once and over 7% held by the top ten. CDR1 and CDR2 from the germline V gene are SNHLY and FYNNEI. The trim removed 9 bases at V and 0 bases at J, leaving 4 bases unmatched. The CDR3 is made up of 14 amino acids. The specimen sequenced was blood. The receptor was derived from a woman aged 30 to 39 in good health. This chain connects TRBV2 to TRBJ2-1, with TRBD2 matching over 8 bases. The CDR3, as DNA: TGTGCCAGTAAAGCGGGGGCCTCCTACAATGAGCAGTTCTTC. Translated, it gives CASKAGASYNEQFF.